A single sample is the source of the 10 T cell receptor beta chains below, sequenced in a study of blood T cells in healthy people across ages. Then a second PCR, running roughly 6 to 11 cycles, was carried out with a sample-barcoded 5' primer and a J-beta primer mix. TCRdb passed the 5' RACE reads through MiXCR, listing each CDR3 protein once. The sample contains roughly 800,000 distinct CDR3 sequences, 53% of which appear only once. The specimen sequenced was blood. The receptors stem from a man older than 75 in good health.

The genes are TRBV9 and TRBJ2-7; D unresolved. The end of the DNA fits TRBJ2-4 better, so the J call may be wrong. This CDR3 spans 15 amino acids. The germline gives CDR1 SGDLS, CDR2 YYNGEE. Written as DNA, the CDR3 is TGTGCCAGCAGCCGAAACTTGGCCCCTTCAAACATTCAGTACTTC. It yields the protein CASSRNLAPSNIQYF.

The rearrangement uses TRBV20-1 and TRBJ2-5; D unresolved. The CDR3 length is 14 residues. Germline loops: CDR1 DFQATT, CDR2 SNEGSKA (reference sequence). Deletions cut 6 bases from V and 3 bases from J, with 17 bases between. CDR3 sequence (DNA): TGCAGTGCCCCAGTCCCTTTTAACAAAGAGACCCAGTACTTC. Translating gives CSAPVPFNKETQYF.

The table lists this clonotype with a count of one. The chain employs TRBV27 and TRBJ2-3; D gene unclear. From germline, CDR1 is MNHEY and CDR2 SMNVEV (reference sequence). The germline V and J ends were trimmed by 6 bases and 4 bases, with 5 bases remaining between them. The CDR3 spans 11 residues. The CDR3 region has the DNA TGTGCCAGCAGATACGCAGATACGCAGTATTTT. Amino acids: CASRYADTQYF.

This chain connects TRBV29-1 to TRBJ2-1; TRBD2 matches at 14 bases. This CDR3 region has 14 residues. Germline trimming cut 7 bases from V and 10 bases from J; bases unmatched to any gene: 9. Germline CDR1 is SQVTM and CDR2 is ANQGSEA. The DNA of the CDR3 is TGCAGCGCCGGGACTAGCGGGAGTCGAGGCGAGCAGTTCTTC. Protein: CSAGTSGSRGEQFF.

This clonotype occurred a few times. J is TRBJ1-1 and V is TRBV20-1, with 11 bases fitting TRBD1. CDR1 is DFQATT, CDR2 SNEGSKA, per germline (reference sequence). V was pared by 3 bases and J by 1 base, with 7 bases of the junction left unmatched. This CDR3 is built from 16 residues. CDR3 residues: CSASGTGGATNTEAFF. DNA of the CDR3: TGCAGTGCTAGCGGGACAGGGGGGGCGACGAACACTGAAGCTTTCTTT.

A few counts support this clonotype. The rearrangement uses TRBV11-2 and TRBJ2-1, with TRBD2 identical over 7 bases. Germline V lookup: CDR1 SGHAT, CDR2 FQNNGV. Trimming removed 5 bases from V and 6 bases from J; junction bases left unmatched: 7. The CDR3 consists of 14 residues. The CDR3 DNA follows: TGTGCCAGCAGCCCGACTAGCATTGGCAATGAGCAGTTCTTC. This codes for CASSPTSIGNEQFF.

The chain uses TRBV7-9 and TRBJ2-5; TRBD2 matches at 9 bases. Germline CDR1 and CDR2: SEHNR and FQNEAQ (reference sequence). The CDR3 totals 15 residues. V shed 5 bases and J 2 bases; nucleotides not matched to a gene: 6. DNA for the CDR3: TGTGCCAGCAGCGGAGTAGCGGGAGTGCAAGAGACCCAGTACTTC. As protein: CASSGVAGVQETQYF.

This rearrangement joins TRBV6-1 to TRBJ1-2, with D unresolved. Deletions cut 1 base from V and 4 bases from J, with 13 bases between. Germline V gene sequence: CDR1 MNHNS, CDR2 SASEGT. The CDR3 loop spans 15 amino acids. The chain's CDR3 is CASSEEKGSPYGYTF. CDR3 nucleotide sequence: TGTGCCAGCAGTGAAGAAAAAGGCAGCCCCTATGGCTACACCTTC.

Only one count was recorded for this clonotype. The rearrangement links TRBV6-5 to TRBJ2-7, with TRBD2 matching 11 bases. This CDR3 spans 15 amino acids. J gave up 7 bases and V 6 bases, and 11 bases lay outside the gene matches. CDR1 is MNHEY, CDR2 SVGAGI, per germline. For the CDR3, the DNA is TGTGCCAGCAGCCCTCCTACTAGCGGGAGAGAAGAGCAGTACTTC. Protein sequence: CASSPPTSGREEQYF.

The chain joins TRBV5-1 to TRBJ2-1; D may be TRBD2 (5 bases). The germline CDR1 and CDR2 sequences are SGHRS and YFSETQ. The CDR3 has 19 amino acids. V was pared by 0 bases and J by 3 bases, with 22 bases between. In DNA form, the CDR3 reads TGCGCCAGCAGCTTGGCCCTTGGAGGTTCTTCGCGGTACTACAATGAGCAGTTCTTC. This gives the protein CASSLALGGSSRYYNEQFF.